The 27 T cell receptor beta chains presented below share a single source sample, sequenced in a study of OX40 agonist ivuxolimab in advanced cancers. The repertoire was sequenced with immunoSEQ multiplex PCR; TCRdb's copy has only in-frame clones and lacks some. The table has 70,000 or so clones, roughly 84% seen once. Sequenced here: CD4+ or CD8+ T cells sorted from blood, sampled in a trial of the OX40 agonist ivuxolimab. The receptors stem from an adult with an advanced solid tumor such as melanoma, head and neck, liver or kidney cancer.

This clone was detected once. The V gene is TRBV12-5, the J gene TRBJ2-2; the D is unclear. This CDR3 is 15 amino acids long. CDR1 is LGHNT, CDR2 FRNRAP, per germline. V lost 3 bases and J 1 base, leaving 9 bases between the germline ends. The CDR3 reads CASGLFSGNTGELFF. CDR3 coding DNA: TGTGCTAGTGGTTTATTCTCGGGGAACACCGGGGAGCTGTTTTTT.

The chain carries TRBV6-5 and TRBJ1-5; no clear D gene. The CDR3 consists of 11 residues. Germline V gene sequence: CDR1 MNHEY, CDR2 SVGAGI. V dropped 2 bases and J dropped 9 bases, with 5 bases sitting between them. CDR3 coding DNA: TGTGCCAGCAGTTACCCTGGGCCCCAGCATTTT. Protein: CASSYPGPQHF.

This clone was found a few times. The chain joins TRBV10-3 to TRBJ1-2, with D maybe TRBD1 (6 bases). The germline V and J ends were trimmed by 6 bases and 8 bases, with 19 bases remaining between them. This CDR3 contains 14 residues. Germline V gene lookup returns CDR1 ENHRY and CDR2 SYGVKD. The CDR3 loop reads CAIRVEQGIAGYTF. The CDR3 DNA reads as TGTGCCATCAGGGTCGAACAGGGAATAGCCGGCTACACCTTC.

The chain uses TRBV5-1 and TRBJ2-7; TRBD1 is a possible D gene (6 bases). CDR1 and CDR2 from the germline V gene are SGHRS and YFSETQ. The CDR3 contains 15 residues. The germline V and J ends were trimmed by 0 bases and 2 bases, with 12 bases remaining between them. The CDR3 protein is CASSLGGRGAYEQYF. CDR3 DNA: TGCGCCAGCAGCTTGGGGGGGCGAGGGGCCTACGAGCAGTACTTC.

The chain combines TRBV27 with TRBJ2-3, with D possibly being TRBD2 (6 bases). The CDR3 extends over 14 amino acids. Germline V gene sequence: CDR1 MNHEY, CDR2 SMNVEV (reference sequence). Trimming took off 6 bases at V and 4 bases at J, with 14 bases between the two ends. The CDR3 nucleotides read TGTGCCAGCAGCCCAGGGAGGTGGGCAGATACGCAGTATTTT. Translation: CASSPGRWADTQYF.

This chain links TRBV6-1 with TRBJ2-7; 8 bases line up with TRBD1. The CDR3 totals 12 residues. Germline CDR1 MNHNS, CDR2 SASEGT. The V and J ends lost 11 bases and 6 bases, in that order; junction bases with no gene match: 9. CDR3 nucleotide sequence: TGTGCCGGTTCCAGGGGGCTGTCCGAGCAGTACTTC. Protein: CAGSRGLSEQYF.

The chain employs TRBV5-1 and TRBJ2-2; unclear D gene. This CDR3 is built from 16 residues. CDR1 and CDR2 (germline): SGHRS, YFSETQ. V was cut by 4 bases and J by 4 bases, with 17 bases left in between. The CDR3 is CASSQRGGRTTGELFF. CDR3 sequence (DNA): TGCGCCAGCAGCCAGCGCGGCGGCAGAACCACCGGGGAGCTGTTTTTT.

The chain uses TRBV18 and TRBJ2-3; the match to TRBD1 covers 7 bases. J was trimmed by 4 bases and V by 4 bases; bases with no gene match: 8. The CDR3 has 15 residues. Germline V CDR1 and CDR2: KGHSH, LQKENI. The CDR3: CASSLNQGVSDTQYF. The DNA for the CDR3 is TGTGCCAGCTCACTAAACCAGGGGGTTTCAGATACGCAGTATTTT.

The rearrangement joins TRBV11-1 to TRBJ2-1; D could derive from TRBD1 or TRBD2 (6 bases each). In germline, CDR1 is SGHAT, CDR2 FQDESV (reference sequence). The CDR3 is made up of 14 amino acids. Trimming shortened V by 6 bases and J by 12 bases, and 21 bases separated the two germline ends. This CDR3 reads CASSPDYLGGGQFF. In DNA form, the CDR3 reads TGTGCCAGCAGTCCCGATTACTTGGGGGGCGGGCAGTTCTTC.

The chain carries TRBV5-8 and TRBJ2-5; 9 bases fit TRBD1. CDR1 and CDR2 from the germline V gene are SGHTS and YDEGEE. J gave up 10 bases and V 2 bases, and 15 bases lay outside the gene matches. The CDR3 runs to 16 residues. CDR3 in amino acids: CASSFLKGQGSIGQYF. CDR3 sequence (DNA): TGTGCCAGCAGCTTTTTAAAGGGACAGGGTTCCATCGGCCAGTACTTC.

There are a few counts of this clone. This chain uses TRBV10-3 with TRBJ2-7, with D perhaps assigned TRBD1 or TRBD2 (5 bases each). Trimming pared 0 bases from V and 4 bases from J, leaving 10 bases between. Germline-derived CDR1 and CDR2 are ENHRY and SYGVKD. This CDR3 is 14 amino acids long. CDR3 in amino acids: CAISESMGEYEQYF. CDR3 sequence (DNA): TGTGCCATCAGTGAGTCGATGGGGGAGTACGAGCAGTACTTC.

V usage is TRBV6-6 and J usage is TRBJ1-1, with no clear D. CDR1 MNHNY and CDR2 SVGAGI come from the germline V gene (reference sequence). There are 15 residues in the CDR3. Trimming stripped 0 bases from V and 4 bases from J, with 12 bases between. The CDR3 region is CASSYSPLSGTEAFF. The CDR3 nucleotides read TGTGCCAGCAGTTACTCTCCCCTTTCGGGCACTGAAGCTTTCTTT.

The chain links TRBV7-3 to TRBJ2-5; possible D gene TRBD2, 5 bases. This CDR3 is built from 13 residues. The V and J ends lost 4 bases and 7 bases respectively, with 13 bases between them. Germline-derived CDR1 and CDR2 are SGHTA and FQGTGA. Here the CDR3 DNA reads TGTGCCAGCAGCTCGGACTCTTTCGGGACCCAGTACTTC. This gives the protein CASSSDSFGTQYF.

The chain has TRBV18 and TRBJ1-2; D ambiguous. Germline loops: CDR1 KGHSH, CDR2 LQKENI. CDR3 size: 13 residues. V was pared by 3 bases and J by 5 bases, with 10 bases between. CDR3 sequence reads: CASSPMGGYGYTF. CDR3 coding DNA: TGTGCCAGCTCACCGATGGGCGGTTATGGCTACACCTTC.

V gene TRBV7-9 combines with J gene TRBJ2-3; D is unclear. Germline V lookup: CDR1 SEHNR, CDR2 FQNEAQ (reference sequence). V was trimmed by 6 bases and J by 2 bases, leaving 6 bases between them. The CDR3 is 12 amino acids. The CDR3 protein is CASSPPTDTQYF. The CDR3 DNA sequence: TGTGCCAGCAGTCCCCCCACAGATACGCAGTATTTT.

The chain couples TRBV29-1 to TRBJ1-2; D possibly corresponds to TRBD1 (5 bases). From germline, CDR1 is SQVTM and CDR2 ANQGSEA. V was clipped by 6 bases and J by 1 base, with 12 bases between them. CDR3 length: 13 amino acids. CDR3 region: CSVAPGLNYGYTF. The CDR3, as DNA: TGCAGCGTCGCGCCGGGGCTTAACTATGGCTACACCTTC.

The chain uses TRBV28 and TRBJ2-5; TRBD2 matches at 9 bases. Germline assignment: CDR1 MDHEN and CDR2 SYDVKM. CDR3 length: 16 amino acids. With 3 bases clipped from V and 5 bases from J, the junction kept 10 bases outside the gene matches. CDR3 sequence reads: CASSLVGGGAVETQYF. CDR3 bases: TGTGCCAGCAGTTTGGTGGGCGGGGGGGCCGTGGAGACCCAGTACTTC. Combining the CDR3 with reference TRBV28 and TRBJ2-5 gives the whole variable domain DVKVTQSSRYLVKRTGEKVFLECVQDMDHENMFWYRQDPGLGLRLIYFSYDVKMKEKGDIPEGYSVSREKKERFSLILESASTNQTSMYLCASSLVGGGAVETQYFGPGTRLLVL.

This chain connects TRBV28 to TRBJ1-5; D might be TRBD1 (5 bases). The CDR3 totals 13 residues. Trimming took 3 bases from V and 6 from J, leaving 9 bases between them. Germline CDR1 is MDHEN and CDR2 is SYDVKM. The DNA for the CDR3 is TGTGCCAGCAGTTTGGGGGGTGCTCAGCCCCAGCATTTT. Translating it yields CASSLGGAQPQHF.

The chain employs TRBV7-2 and TRBJ1-5; D remains unclear. The CDR3 is made up of 13 amino acids. Germline V gene lookup returns CDR1 SGHTA and CDR2 FQGNSA. Trimming took off 3 bases at V and 3 bases at J, with 6 bases between the two ends. The CDR3 sequence: CASSLDLNQPQHF. CDR3 bases: TGTGCCAGCAGCTTGGACCTCAATCAGCCCCAGCATTTT.

Details on this clone: At one boundary the junction diverges from the germline segment, which might be a read error. The chain couples TRBV7-7 to TRBJ1-1, with a possible D match to TRBD1 (5 bases). Germline-derived CDR1 and CDR2 are SSHAT and FNYEAQ (reference sequence). This CDR3 is built from 13 residues. CDR3 DNA sequence: TGTGCTAGCAGCTCCAGGGCGAACACTGAAGCTTTCTTT. Its translation is CASSSRANTEAFF.

The chain has TRBV30 and TRBJ2-5, with TRBD1 identical over 8 bases. This CDR3 region has 15 residues. Germline CDR1 and CDR2: GTSNPN and SVGIG (reference sequence). V lost 2 bases and J lost 3; bases outside the gene matches: 8. CDR3 sequence reads: CAWSPGGLGKETQYF. The CDR3 DNA reads TGTGCCTGGAGTCCAGGGGGCTTGGGGAAAGAGACCCAGTACTTC.

The rearrangement uses TRBV30 and TRBJ1-2; the D gene is possibly TRBD1 (6 bases). V lost 5 bases to trimming and J lost 3 bases, with 10 bases between them. Germline CDR1 is GTSNPN and CDR2 is SVGIG (reference sequence). The CDR3 has 12 residues. CDR3 nucleotides: TGTGCCTGGCAAAGGGGGGACTATGGCTACACCTTC. It codes for CAWQRGDYGYTF.

The gene calls are TRBV6-5 and TRBJ2-7, with D hard to call. CDR3 length equals 14 residues. The V end was cut by 8 bases, the J end by 4 bases, with 18 bases between. Germline CDR1 reads MNHEY; CDR2 reads SVGAGI. The CDR3 DNA follows: TGTGCCAGCTCGATCCGCGGAGCCAAGTACGAGCAGTACTTC. Translation gives CASSIRGAKYEQYF.

This rearrangement joins TRBV5-1 to TRBJ1-1; D may be TRBD1 (6 bases). Germline V gene sequence: CDR1 SGHRS, CDR2 YFSETQ. The CDR3 extends over 16 amino acids. V was clipped by 0 bases and J by 4 bases, with 16 bases between them. CDR3 sequence reads: CASSLASGGWGTEAFF. The CDR3 DNA follows: TGCGCCAGCAGCTTGGCATCGGGGGGCTGGGGCACTGAAGCTTTCTTT.

This clone was seen a single time. The V gene is TRBV6-1, the J gene TRBJ2-7, with D perhaps matching TRBD1 (5 bases). CDR1 MNHNS and CDR2 SASEGT come from the germline V gene. Trimming shortened V by 5 bases and J by 4 bases, and 9 bases separated the two germline ends. The CDR3 has 12 amino acids. CDR3 region: CASSTTGYEQYF. CDR3 coding DNA: TGTGCCAGCAGTACAACAGGTTACGAGCAGTACTTC.

The chain combines TRBV18 with TRBJ1-3, with D unresolved. V was pared by 2 bases and J by 3 bases, with 14 bases between. Germline loops: CDR1 KGHSH, CDR2 LQKENI. This CDR3 has 16 amino acids. In DNA form, the CDR3 reads TGTGCCAGCTCACCAGGATTGGGGTTCGGTGGAAACACCATATATTTT. Its protein is CASSPGLGFGGNTIYF.

The V gene is TRBV7-8, the J gene TRBJ1-2; no reliable D call. Germline V lookup: CDR1 SGHVS, CDR2 FQNEAQ. This CDR3 is built from 13 residues. Trimming removed 5 bases from V and 2 bases from J, with 9 bases in between. Written as DNA, the CDR3 is TGTGCCAGCAGCCGGACCGTGAACTATGGCTACACCTTC. Residues: CASSRTVNYGYTF.